The 16 T cell receptor beta chains in this list originate from one sample, sequenced in a study of blood T cell repertoires in COVID-19. Clones were sequenced by immunoSEQ multiplex PCR, and TCRdb holds only the in-frame ones, with some missing. Seen here are 310,000 or so clones, 65% to 85% observed once, and the top ten hold around 1.2%. The sample comprised peripheral blood. The source is a woman in her 50s with acute or convalescent COVID-19.

This chain joins TRBV14 and TRBJ2-4; 9 bases match TRBD2. The CDR3 is 16 amino acids. Per germline, CDR1 SGHDN and CDR2 FVKESK. V trimming: 1 base; J trimming: 9 bases; junction bases outside the gene matches: 10. The CDR3 region is CASSQVPSGDGGIQYF. For the CDR3, the DNA is TGTGCCAGCAGCCAAGTTCCTAGCGGGGATGGAGGCATTCAGTACTTC. The full variable domain, in which reference TRBV14 and TRBJ2-4 provide the parts outside the CDR3, is EAGVTQFPSHSVIEKGQTVTLRCDPISGHDNLYWYRRVMGKEIKFLLHFVKESKQDESGMPNNRFLAERTGGTYSTLKVQPAELEDSGVYFCASSQVPSGDGGIQYFGAGTRLSVL.

The J gene is TRBJ1-1, the V gene TRBV7-8, with 8 nucleotides matching TRBD1. The CDR3 runs 13 residues. The V segment lost 3 bases and the J segment 6 bases; nucleotides outside the gene matches: 3. Germline-derived CDR1 and CDR2 are SGHVS and FQNEAQ. The DNA for the CDR3 is TGTGCCAGCAGCTTCGACAGGGGTTCTGAAGCTTTCTTT. Protein product: CASSFDRGSEAFF.

The chain employs TRBV18 and TRBJ1-3; D uncertain. CDR1 and CDR2 (germline): KGHSH, LQKENI. The CDR3 is 14 residues long. The ends were cut back, 3 bases at V and 4 bases at J, with 10 bases in the middle. CDR3 coding DNA: TGTGCCAGCTCACCTGCGGTCGCCGGAAACACCATATATTTT. It codes for CASSPAVAGNTIYF.

This rearrangement joins TRBV6-1 to TRBJ1-2; 8 bases are shared with TRBD1. CDR1 is MNHNS and CDR2 is SASEGT in the germline V gene. The CDR3 has 18 residues. The trim removed 0 bases at V and 4 bases at J, leaving 13 bases unmatched. CDR3: CASSEALTGGDPIYGYTF. In DNA, the CDR3 is TGTGCCAGCAGTGAAGCGCTCACAGGGGGGGACCCCATCTATGGCTACACCTTC.

The genes are TRBV4-2 and TRBJ2-1; 13 bases are a match to TRBD2. Germline lookup yields CDR1 LGHNA and CDR2 YNFKEQ. The CDR3 spans 14 residues. The trim removed 0 bases at V and 15 bases at J, leaving 5 bases unmatched. The DNA of the CDR3 is TGTGCCAGCAGCCAAGAGCGGACTAGCGGGAGAAGGTTCTTC. Translation gives CASSQERTSGRRFF.

The genes are TRBV15 and TRBJ2-6; D perhaps matches TRBD1 (6 bases). With 8 bases removed from V and 2 bases from J, the gap between germline ends came to 7 bases. The CDR3 is 13 amino acids. CDR1 LNHNV and CDR2 YYDKDF come from the germline V gene (reference sequence). CDR3 coding DNA: TGTGCCACCCAGGGGACTGGGGCCAACGTCCTGACTTTC. Protein sequence: CATQGTGANVLTF.

The chain joins TRBV2 to TRBJ2-3, with 9 nucleotides matching TRBD2. This CDR3 contains 14 residues. V lost 3 bases and J lost 6; bases outside the gene matches: 4. Germline V CDR1 and CDR2: SNHLY, FYNNEI. The CDR3 sequence is CASSEERGVDTQYF. The CDR3 region has the DNA TGTGCCAGCAGTGAGGAGCGGGGGGTCGATACGCAGTATTTT.

There are a few counts of this clone. This chain links TRBV2 with TRBJ1-5; D possibly corresponds to TRBD1 (5 bases). This CDR3 comprises 14 residues. V was shortened by 6 bases and J by 3 bases, with 12 bases between the two germline ends. Germline lookup yields CDR1 SNHLY and CDR2 FYNNEI. The DNA of the CDR3 is TGTGCCAGCAGGGAACAGGCGACCAATCAGCCCCAGCATTTT. This gives the protein CASREQATNQPQHF.

The rearrangement joins TRBV20-1 to TRBJ2-1, with unresolved D. V was pared by 3 bases and J by 4 bases, with 13 bases between. Germline V gives CDR1 DFQATT, CDR2 SNEGSKA (reference sequence). The CDR3 spans 14 residues. CDR3 sequence: CSASSQAPYNEQFF. The CDR3 DNA is TGCAGTGCTAGTAGTCAGGCCCCATACAATGAGCAGTTCTTC.

V is TRBV6-2 or TRBV6-3 and J is TRBJ1-4; the D is unclear. Looked up from germline, CDR1 is MNHEY and CDR2 is SVGEGT. The CDR3 is made up of 15 amino acids. V was pared by 6 bases and J by 3 bases, with 14 bases between. The CDR3 region is CASSQPGGPNEKLFF. For the CDR3, the DNA is TGTGCCAGCAGCCAACCGGGAGGACCTAATGAAAAACTGTTTTTT.

This sequence joins TRBV6-2 or TRBV6-3 and TRBJ2-3; D is perhaps TRBD1 (6 bases). Trimming pared 5 bases from V and 0 bases from J, leaving 15 bases between. The CDR3 is 16 amino acids. Germline CDR1 MNHEY, CDR2 SVGEGT. DNA for the CDR3: TGTGCCAGCAGTAATTTGGACAGAGCTAGCACAGATACGCAGTATTTT. As protein: CASSNLDRASTDTQYF.

Here the CDR3 reads CASSKTAEQYV. CDR3 sequence (DNA): TGTGCCAGCAGCAAGACAGCCGAGCAGTACGTC. The J gene is TRBJ2-7, the V gene TRBV5-6; D might be TRBD1 (5 bases). The CDR3 sequence is 11 residues long. CDR1 is SGHDT and CDR2 is YYEEEE in the germline V gene. The V end lost 4 bases, the J end lost 6 bases, and 8 bases lay between the germline ends.

Turning to this clone: A junction end diverges from the germline sequence, so it may reflect a read error. This chain joins TRBV5-6 and TRBJ2-2; tentatively, D is TRBD2 (6 bases). There are 17 residues in the CDR3. The germline V gene has CDR1 SGHDT and CDR2 YYEEEE. CDR3 DNA: TGTGCCAGCAGCTCTGTGCGGGAAGGACCGAACGCCGGGGAGCTGTTTTTT. It specifies CASSSVREGPNAGELFF.

The genes are TRBV30 and TRBJ1-4, with a tentative D call TRBD1 (5 bases). This CDR3 comprises 13 residues. Germline V gene sequence: CDR1 GTSNPN, CDR2 SVGIG (reference sequence). Trimming took off 0 bases at V and 11 bases at J, with 13 bases between the two ends. The CDR3 sequence: CAWSVLDKEKLFF. The CDR3 DNA is TGTGCCTGGAGTGTACTGGACAAGGAGAAACTGTTTTTT.

The genes are TRBV24-1 and TRBJ1-4; TRBD1 might be the D (6 bases). Trimming removed 2 bases from V and 7 bases from J, with 13 bases in between. Per germline, CDR1 KGHDR and CDR2 SFDVKD. The CDR3 totals 15 residues. CDR3 region: CATSDSGRGSEKLFF. Here the CDR3 DNA reads TGTGCCACCAGTGATTCTGGAAGGGGGAGTGAAAAACTGTTTTTT.

J is TRBJ2-1 and V is TRBV30; 7 nucleotides agree with TRBD2. CDR1 is GTSNPN and CDR2 is SVGIG in the germline V gene (reference sequence). V dropped 1 base and J dropped 7; count of bases not matched to a gene: 13. The CDR3 covers 16 residues. The CDR3 sequence: CAWSDLSFGGSNEQFF. The DNA for the CDR3 is TGTGCCTGGAGTGATCTTTCTTTCGGGGGGAGTAATGAGCAGTTCTTC.